This paragraph covers one T cell receptor (beta chain) sequence. Generated by immunoSEQ multiplex PCR, the TCRdb table keeps only in-frame clones and is missing some. Of 76,000 or so clones detected, just under 95% appear once; the ten largest clones hold approximately 0.7%. The V gene's germline CDR1 is LNHDA and CDR2 SQIVND (reference sequence). CDR3 length: 16 amino acids. V was pared by 3 bases and J by 3 bases, with 15 bases between. This sample is drawn from a study of T cell changes during pregnancy in multiple sclerosis. The rearrangement links TRBV19 to TRBJ1-5; D gene uncertain. The source is a female donor in good health, enrolled as a control in a pregnancy study. This specimen consisted of peripheral blood, obtained in the second trimester of pregnancy. This chain's CDR3 is CASSIFAGVLNQPQHF. In DNA, the CDR3 is TGTGCCAGTAGTATCTTCGCCGGGGTTCTCAATCAGCCCCAGCATTTT.